The present entry profiles one T cell receptor (beta chain) with its context. The iRepertoire nested amplicon-rescue multiplex PCR amplified TCR alpha and beta CDR3s from RNA. TCRdb recomputed calls from the multiplex PCR reads with MiXCR, one row per CDR3 protein. The table includes some 150,000 distinct CDR3 sequences, roughly 43% detected once. These data are taken from a study of glioma-infiltrating T cells. V was clipped by 10 bases and J by 1 base, with 25 bases between them. The length of the CDR3 is 17 residues. The germline V gene encodes CDR1 MDHEN and CDR2 SYDVKM. The receptor was isolated from a human donor with low-grade glioma or glioblastoma, undergoing nonglioma brain surgery, or in good health (not recorded which). The sequenced sample consisted of glioma tissue, nonneoplastic brain tissue, or PBMCs (not recorded which). The chain has TRBV28 and TRBJ1-1; D is unresolved. The CDR3 nucleotides read TGTGCCACCAAAAAAAATATGGGCCTTATAAGGAACACTGAAGCTTTCTTT. Amino acid sequence: CATKKNMGLIRNTEAFF.